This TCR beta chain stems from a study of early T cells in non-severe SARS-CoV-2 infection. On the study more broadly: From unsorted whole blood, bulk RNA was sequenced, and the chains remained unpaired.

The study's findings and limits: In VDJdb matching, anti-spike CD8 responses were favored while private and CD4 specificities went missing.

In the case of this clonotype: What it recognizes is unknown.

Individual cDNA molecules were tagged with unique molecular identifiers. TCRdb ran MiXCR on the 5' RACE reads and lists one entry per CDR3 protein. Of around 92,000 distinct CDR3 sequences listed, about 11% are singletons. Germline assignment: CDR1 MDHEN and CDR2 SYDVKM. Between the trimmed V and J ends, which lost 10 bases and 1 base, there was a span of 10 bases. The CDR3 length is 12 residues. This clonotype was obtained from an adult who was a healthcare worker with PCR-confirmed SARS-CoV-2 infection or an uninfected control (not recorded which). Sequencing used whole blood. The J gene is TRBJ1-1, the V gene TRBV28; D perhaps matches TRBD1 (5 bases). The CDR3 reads CATLGQNTEAFF. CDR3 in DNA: TGTGCCACCCTAGGACAGAACACTGAAGCTTTCTTT.